This passage covers 25 T cell receptor beta chains from one sample sequenced in a study of CD8+ T cells in alopecia areata listed by TCRdb under 2018. What this sample's time point label stands for: roughly 27 days on oral tofacitinib. The treatment or condition label here, explained by the study, means: oral pan-JAK inhibitor, 5-10 mg twice daily. Library method: the immunoSEQ multiplex PCR assay. For TCR sequencing, RNA was extracted from every sample and reverse transcribed into cDNA to serve as template. Held by TCRdb, this immuneACCESS table contains in-frame sequences only and omits some clones. Under half of the omission traces to an unresolved V gene where checked; the cause of the rest is unknown. A total of more than 85,000 clones appear in this sample, under 70% of them only once. The ten most abundant clones make up 15% to 19% of the sample. The sequences come from CD8+ T cells sorted from blood, collected at week 4, from a patient treated with tofacitinib. The receptors originated from a human donor with alopecia areata.

This clone was observed a handful of times. The gene calls are TRBV9 and TRBJ1-1, with D hard to call. From germline, CDR1 is SGDLS and CDR2 YYNGEE. V lost 3 bases, J lost 0 bases, and 9 bases lay in between. The CDR3 runs to 14 residues. The CDR3 bases are TGTGCCAGCAGCGGTGGGGTAATGAACACTGAAGCTTTCTTT. It translates to CASSGGVMNTEAFF.

V usage is TRBV30 and J usage is TRBJ1-1; TRBD1 matches at 11 bases. The CDR3 is 13 residues long. Germline V gene data show CDR1 as GTSNPN and CDR2 as SVGIG (reference sequence). The V and J ends lost 3 bases and 3 bases, in that order; junction bases with no gene match: 0. CDR3 DNA: TGTGCCTGGAGGGGACAGGGGGACACTGAAGCTTTCTTT. Its protein product is CAWRGQGDTEAFF.

This clone has a handful of counts. V and J are TRBV4-1 and TRBJ1-1; D uncertain. This CDR3 spans 13 amino acids. V dropped 4 bases and J dropped 1 base, with 7 bases sitting between them. Per the germline V gene, CDR1 is MGHRA and CDR2 is YSYEKL. The DNA of the CDR3 is TGCGCCAGCAGCCCGGATTGGAACACTGAAGCTTTCTTT. It specifies CASSPDWNTEAFF.

This clone was seen a few times. This chain links TRBV21-1 with TRBJ2-3; TRBD1 was called by the table and not checked on the DNA. TRBV21-1 is a pseudogene segment. The CDR3 is made up of 16 amino acids. CDR3 DNA: TGTGCCAGCACCGGGGACAGGGGGGAAGGGACAGATACGCAGTATTTT. It specifies CASTGDRGEGTDTQYF.

V is TRBV4-3 and J is TRBJ1-2; TRBD1 matches at 9 bases. Germline V gene sequence: CDR1 LGHNA, CDR2 YSLEER. The J segment lost 1 base and the V segment lost 4 bases, leaving 7 bases of the junction unmatched. The CDR3 extends over 16 amino acids. CDR3 bases: TGCGCCAGCAGCCTGATGAGGACAGGGGATAACTATGGCTACACCTTC. Protein sequence: CASSLMRTGDNYGYTF.

The rearrangement uses TRBV7-9 and TRBJ1-5; TRBD1 is a possible D gene (5 bases). The germline V gene has CDR1 SEHNR and CDR2 FQNEAQ (reference sequence). Trimming took 5 bases from V and 5 from J, leaving 16 bases between them. This CDR3 spans 15 amino acids. The CDR3 loop is CASSDVTVRDQPQHF. DNA for the CDR3: TGTGCCAGCAGCGACGTGACAGTGAGGGATCAGCCCCAGCATTTT. The full variable domain, rest sourced from reference TRBV7-9 and TRBJ1-5, is DTGVSQNPRHKITKRGQNVTFRCDPISEHNRLYWYRQTLGQGPEFLTYFQNEAQLEKSRLLSDRFSAERPKGSFSTLEIQRTEQGDSAMYLCASSDVTVRDQPQHFGDGTRLSIL.

This clone was found a few times. The rearrangement uses TRBV4-1 and TRBJ2-1; 9 bases line up with TRBD2. V lost 0 bases to trimming and J lost 8 bases; unmatched junction nucleotides: 8. Germline CDR1 and CDR2: MGHRA and YSYEKL. The CDR3 has 16 amino acids. CDR3 sequence: CASSQEWAGGPDEQFF. In DNA form, the CDR3 reads TGCGCCAGCAGCCAAGAGTGGGCGGGAGGGCCTGATGAGCAGTTCTTC.

The V gene is TRBV4-3, the J gene TRBJ2-3; 9 nucleotides agree with TRBD2. J was trimmed by 2 bases and V by 2 bases; bases with no gene match: 5. There are 16 residues in the CDR3. Germline CDR1 reads LGHNA; CDR2 reads YSLEER. CDR3 residues: CASSQHSGRHTDTQYF. CDR3 nucleotides: TGCGCCAGCAGCCAACATAGCGGGAGACACACAGATACGCAGTATTTT.

This chain links TRBV11-2 with TRBJ2-2; the match to TRBD2 covers 13 bases. Per germline, CDR1 SGHAT and CDR2 FQNNGV. Trimming took 4 bases from V and 7 from J; bases not matched to a gene: 9. The CDR3 contains 17 residues. The CDR3: CASSSTSGRREGGELFF. The CDR3 DNA reads as TGTGCCAGCAGCTCGACTAGCGGGAGGCGAGAGGGCGGGGAGCTGTTTTTT.

The chain combines TRBV10-3 with TRBJ2-7; D possibly corresponds to TRBD1 (6 bases). CDR1 ENHRY and CDR2 SYGVKD come from the germline V gene. There are 15 residues in the CDR3. V was clipped by 2 bases and J by 8 bases, with 19 bases between them. CDR3 DNA sequence: TGTGCCATCAGTGAGAGCCGGGACACCTTTAAGAAGCAGTACTTC. It encodes CAISESRDTFKKQYF.

This clone was found a few times. The J gene is TRBJ2-3, the V gene TRBV7-6, with D unclear. Trimming took off 1 base at V and 0 bases at J, with 8 bases between the two ends. CDR3 size: 15 residues. Germline V lookup: CDR1 SGHVS, CDR2 FNYEAQ. The CDR3 protein is CASSLDGSSTDTQYF. CDR3 DNA sequence: TGTGCCAGCAGCTTAGATGGATCTAGCACAGATACGCAGTATTTT.

V and J are TRBV23-1 and TRBJ2-1, with 10 positions matching TRBD2. TRBV23-1 is flagged as an ORF with uncertain function. J gave up 4 bases and V 6 bases, and 9 bases lay outside the gene matches. The CDR3 is 16 amino acids. CDR3 sequence: CASSQDLAGGYNEQFF. The CDR3 nucleotides are TGCGCCAGCAGCCAAGATTTAGCGGGGGGTTACAATGAGCAGTTCTTC.

The V call is TRBV27, the J call TRBJ2-7; possible D gene TRBD1, 6 bases. Germline lookup yields CDR1 MNHEY and CDR2 SMNVEV (reference sequence). CDR3 size: 12 residues. Between the trimmed V and J ends, which lost 9 bases and 3 bases, there was a span of 12 bases. This CDR3 reads CASIDRFYEQYF. CDR3 DNA sequence: TGTGCCAGTATTGACAGGTTCTACGAGCAGTACTTC.

This clone was seen a single time. This chain joins TRBV23-1 and TRBJ2-7; D not certain. Being an ORF, TRBV23-1 has a function that is uncertain. V shed 0 bases and J shed 3 bases, with 12 bases lying between them. The CDR3 contains 15 residues. The CDR3 loop reads CASSQSGVKIYEQYF. The DNA for the CDR3 is TGCGCCAGCAGTCAATCTGGGGTTAAAATCTACGAGCAGTACTTC.

The CDR3 protein is CASSQAAGVGNEQFF. CDR3 bases: TGTGCCAGCAGCCAAGCAGCGGGAGTCGGAAATGAGCAGTTCTTC. The chain combines TRBV14 with TRBJ2-1; 8 bases line up with TRBD2. Germline V gives CDR1 SGHDN, CDR2 FVKESK. The CDR3 is 15 amino acids. J was trimmed by 7 bases and V by 1 base; bases with no gene match: 6.

This clone has ten or more counts. V and J are TRBV11-1 and TRBJ1-1; 9 bases fit TRBD1. Germline CDR1 and CDR2: SGHAT and FQDESV (reference sequence). This CDR3 comprises 17 residues. J gave up 1 base and V 1 base, and 7 bases lay outside the gene matches. The DNA for the CDR3 is TGTGCCAGCAGCTTAGATCCGGGACAGGGACCGAACACTGAAGCTTTCTTT. This sequence encodes CASSLDPGQGPNTEAFF.

This clone was recorded a few times. This chain uses TRBV7-2 with TRBJ2-5; D gene unclear. The CDR3 covers 15 residues. Trimming cost V 3 bases and J 3 bases, with 14 bases left between them. Germline V lookup: CDR1 SGHTA, CDR2 FQGNSA. CDR3: CASSFGRFEEETQYF. Written as DNA, the CDR3 is TGTGCCAGCAGCTTCGGACGGTTTGAGGAAGAGACCCAGTACTTC.

The chain recombines TRBV7-3 with TRBJ2-2; 10 bases map to TRBD1. CDR1 is SGHTA and CDR2 is FQGTGA in the germline V gene. This CDR3 region has 15 residues. Trimming took 6 bases from V and 3 from J; bases not matched to a gene: 4. CDR3 region: CASRLGTGDTGELFF. The CDR3 nucleotides read TGTGCCAGCAGGCTCGGGACAGGGGACACCGGGGAGCTGTTTTTT.

The chain has TRBV4-1 and TRBJ1-5, with D possibly being TRBD1 (5 bases). This CDR3 region has 18 residues. Trimming took off 3 bases at V and 6 bases at J, with 24 bases between the two ends. From germline, CDR1 is MGHRA and CDR2 YSYEKL. The CDR3 sequence: CASSQVPVGATLRQPQHF. In DNA, the CDR3 is TGCGCCAGCAGCCAGGTCCCCGTAGGGGCGACCCTTCGTCAGCCCCAGCATTTT.

The chain joins TRBV4-1 to TRBJ2-5; D possibly corresponds to TRBD2 (7 bases). CDR1 is MGHRA, CDR2 YSYEKL, per germline. This CDR3 spans 14 amino acids. V was shortened by 4 bases and J by 1 base, with 10 bases between the two germline ends. For the CDR3, the DNA is TGCGCCAGCAGCCGGGAGGGGGGCCAAGAGACCCAGTACTTC. It is translated as CASSREGGQETQYF.

The rearrangement uses TRBV29-1 and TRBJ1-2; 7 positions agree with TRBD1. CDR1 and CDR2 from the germline V gene are SQVTM and ANQGSEA. The CDR3 spans 13 residues. The J segment lost 4 bases and the V segment lost 0 bases, leaving 2 bases of the junction unmatched. CDR3 bases: TGCAGCGTTGAAGACTGGGACAGCTATGGCTACACCTTC. Its translation: CSVEDWDSYGYTF.

The chain carries TRBV15 and TRBJ2-1; 7 bases agree with TRBD1. The CDR3 covers 14 residues. J gave up 5 bases and V 4 bases, and 5 bases lay outside the gene matches. The germline gives CDR1 LNHNV, CDR2 YYDKDF (reference sequence). The CDR3, as DNA: TGTGCCACCAGCACCTACAGGGGTGACAATGAGCAGTTCTTC. Protein: CATSTYRGDNEQFF.

The gene calls are TRBV27 and TRBJ1-2, with D uncertain. CDR1 and CDR2 (germline): MNHEY, SMNVEV (reference sequence). The CDR3 has 13 amino acids. V was pared by 7 bases and J by 2 bases, with 11 bases between. Here the CDR3 reads CASKGAGNYGYTF. In nucleotides, the CDR3 is TGTGCCAGCAAGGGTGCAGGAAACTATGGCTACACCTTC.

This clone has at least ten counts. The chain joins TRBV4-3 to TRBJ2-6; 11 nucleotides line up with TRBD2. The CDR3 is 17 residues long. V lost 5 bases and J lost 0; bases outside the gene matches: 3. Looked up from germline, CDR1 is LGHNA and CDR2 is YSLEER. The CDR3 protein is CASSDGTSGSGANVLTF. Here the CDR3 DNA reads TGCGCCAGCAGCGACGGGACTAGCGGCTCTGGGGCCAACGTCCTGACTTTC.

V is TRBV15 and J is TRBJ2-6; TRBD2 might be the D (6 bases). V gave up 0 bases and J gave up 0 bases, with 15 bases separating them. The CDR3 totals 19 residues. In germline, CDR1 is LNHNV, CDR2 YYDKDF (reference sequence). CDR3 amino acids: CATSRDLVEGHSGANVLTF. DNA for the CDR3: TGTGCCACCAGCAGAGATCTTGTGGAGGGGCACTCTGGGGCCAACGTCCTGACTTTC.